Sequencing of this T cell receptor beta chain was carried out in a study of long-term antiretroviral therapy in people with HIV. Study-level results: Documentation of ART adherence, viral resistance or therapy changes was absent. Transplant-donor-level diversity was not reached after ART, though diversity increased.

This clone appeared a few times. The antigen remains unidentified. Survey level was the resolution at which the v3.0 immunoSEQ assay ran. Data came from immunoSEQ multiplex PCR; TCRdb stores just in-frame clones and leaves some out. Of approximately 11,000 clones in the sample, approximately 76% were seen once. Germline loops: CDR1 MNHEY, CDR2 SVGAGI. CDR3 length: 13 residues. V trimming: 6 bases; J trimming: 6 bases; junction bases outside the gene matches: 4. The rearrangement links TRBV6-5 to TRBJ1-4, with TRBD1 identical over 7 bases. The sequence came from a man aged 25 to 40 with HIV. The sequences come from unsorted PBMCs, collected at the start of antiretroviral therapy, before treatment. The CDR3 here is CASRDRLYEKLFF. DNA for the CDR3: TGTGCCAGCAGGGACAGGCTCTATGAAAAACTGTTTTTT.